The clone carrying this T cell receptor beta chain was counted only a few times. This sample was included in a study of molecular identifiers for immune sequencing clone quantification. Previously described methods with listed TCR primers produced the bulk TCR libraries. TCRdb reprocessed the PCR reads with MiXCR, giving one entry per CDR3 protein. The sample has roughly 300,000 distinct CDR3 sequences, roughly a quarter seen once. Germline lookup yields CDR1 LGHNA and CDR2 YNFKEQ. The CDR3 covers 19 residues. V dropped 3 bases and J dropped 6; count of bases not matched to a gene: 13. The TCR sequence derives from a human donor in good health. Some libraries in this study had Jurkat cell RNA spiked in. Sequencing was carried out using naive CD8+ T cells from blood, with Jurkat cell RNA spiked in. As for subset: FACS-sorted CD8+CD4-CCR7+CD45RA+ naive T cells. V gene TRBV4-2 combines with J gene TRBJ2-2; the match to TRBD2 covers 13 bases. Written as DNA, the CDR3 is TGTGCCAGCAGCCATGCACCGGGACTAGCGGGAAGGGGGGCCGGGGAGCTGTTTTTT. This codes for CASSHAPGLAGRGAGELFF.